The source of this T cell receptor (beta chain) is a study of cytomegalovirus exposure and HLA in healthy donors. Broader study findings: In vitro experiments confirmed that three CMV-associated chains were specific for CMV antigens.

Here immunoSEQ multiplex PCR was the method, and the copy in TCRdb shows in-frame clones only, minus some. The sample lists approximately 190,000 clones, around 84% seen once, with around 15% in the top ten. In the case of this clone: As yet, its antigen is unknown.

The CDR3 length is 11 residues. CDR1 and CDR2 from the germline V gene are SNHLY and FYNNEI. V was shortened by 8 bases and J by 8 bases, with 9 bases between the two germline ends. The origin of this receptor is a woman in her twenties or thirties in good health and CMV-seropositive. V usage is TRBV2 and J usage is TRBJ1-4; D uncertain. The sample taken for sequencing was PBMCs. CDR3 sequence reads: CASGVREKLFF. CDR3 DNA: TGTGCCAGCGGTGTTAGAGAAAAACTGTTTTTT.